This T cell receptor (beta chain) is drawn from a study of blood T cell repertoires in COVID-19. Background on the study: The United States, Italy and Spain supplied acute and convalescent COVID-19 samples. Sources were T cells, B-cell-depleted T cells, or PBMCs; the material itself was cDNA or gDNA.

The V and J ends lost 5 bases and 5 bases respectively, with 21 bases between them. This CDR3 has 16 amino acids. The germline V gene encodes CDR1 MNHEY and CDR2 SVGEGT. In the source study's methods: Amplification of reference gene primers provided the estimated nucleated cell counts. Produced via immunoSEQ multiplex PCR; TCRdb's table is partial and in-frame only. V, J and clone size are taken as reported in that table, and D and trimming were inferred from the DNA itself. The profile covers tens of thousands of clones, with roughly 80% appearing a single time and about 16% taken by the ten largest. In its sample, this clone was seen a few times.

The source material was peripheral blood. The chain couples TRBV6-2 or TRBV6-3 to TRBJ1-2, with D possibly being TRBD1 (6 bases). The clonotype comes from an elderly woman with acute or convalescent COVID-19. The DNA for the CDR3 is TGTGCCAGCAGTACCACTGGCGGACAGTCGATTTATGGCTACACCTTC. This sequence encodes CASSTTGGQSIYGYTF.